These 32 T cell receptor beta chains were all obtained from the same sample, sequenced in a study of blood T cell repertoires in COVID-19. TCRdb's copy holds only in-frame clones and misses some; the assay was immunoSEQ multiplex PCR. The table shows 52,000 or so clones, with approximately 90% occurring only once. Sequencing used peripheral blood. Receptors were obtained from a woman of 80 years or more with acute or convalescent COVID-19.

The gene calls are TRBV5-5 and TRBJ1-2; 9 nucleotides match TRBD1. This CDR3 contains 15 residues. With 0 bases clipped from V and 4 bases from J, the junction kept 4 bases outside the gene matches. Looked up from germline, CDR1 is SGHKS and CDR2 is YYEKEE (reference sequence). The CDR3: CASSLVTGGGYGYTF. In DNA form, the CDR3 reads TGTGCCAGCAGCTTGGTAACAGGGGGCGGCTATGGCTACACCTTC.

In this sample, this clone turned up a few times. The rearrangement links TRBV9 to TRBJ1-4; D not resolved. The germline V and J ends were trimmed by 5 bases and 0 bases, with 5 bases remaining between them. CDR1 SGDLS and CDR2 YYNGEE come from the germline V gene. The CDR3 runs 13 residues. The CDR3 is CASRRTTNEKLFF. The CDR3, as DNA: TGTGCCAGCAGGCGAACAACTAATGAAAAACTGTTTTTT.

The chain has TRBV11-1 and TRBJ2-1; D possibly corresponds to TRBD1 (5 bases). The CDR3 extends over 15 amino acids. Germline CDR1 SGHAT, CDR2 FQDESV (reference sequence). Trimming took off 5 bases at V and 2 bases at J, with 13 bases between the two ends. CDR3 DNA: TGTGCCAGCAGCCAGGGCATCCCCACCTACAATGAGCAGTTCTTC. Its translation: CASSQGIPTYNEQFF.

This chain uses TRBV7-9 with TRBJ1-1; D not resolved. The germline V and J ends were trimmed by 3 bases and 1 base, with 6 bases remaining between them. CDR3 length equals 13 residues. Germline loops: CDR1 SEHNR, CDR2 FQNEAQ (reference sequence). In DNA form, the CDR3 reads TGTGCCAGCAGCTTCAGTCCGAACACTGAAGCTTTCTTT. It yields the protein CASSFSPNTEAFF.

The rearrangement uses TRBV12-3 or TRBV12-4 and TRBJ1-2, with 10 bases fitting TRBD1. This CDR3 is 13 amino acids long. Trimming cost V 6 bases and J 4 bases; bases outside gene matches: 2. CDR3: CASSRQGAYGYTF. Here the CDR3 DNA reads TGTGCCAGCAGCAGACAGGGGGCCTATGGCTACACCTTC.

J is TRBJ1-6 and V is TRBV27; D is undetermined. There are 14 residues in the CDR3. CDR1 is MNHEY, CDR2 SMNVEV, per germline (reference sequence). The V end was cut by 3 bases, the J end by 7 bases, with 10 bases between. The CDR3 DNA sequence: TGTGCCAGCAGTTTCTGGCAGATAAATTCACCCCTCCACTTT. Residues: CASSFWQINSPLHF.

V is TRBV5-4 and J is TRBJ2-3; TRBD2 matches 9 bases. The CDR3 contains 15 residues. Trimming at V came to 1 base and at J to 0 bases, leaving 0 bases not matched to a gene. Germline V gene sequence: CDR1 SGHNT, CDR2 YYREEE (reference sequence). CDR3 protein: CASSLTSGSTDTQYF. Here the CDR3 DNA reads TGTGCCAGCAGCTTGACTAGCGGGAGCACAGATACGCAGTATTTT.

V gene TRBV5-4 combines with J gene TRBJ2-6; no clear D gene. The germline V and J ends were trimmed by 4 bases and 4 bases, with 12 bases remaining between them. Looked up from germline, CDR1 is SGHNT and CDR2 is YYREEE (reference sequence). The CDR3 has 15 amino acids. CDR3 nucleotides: TGTGCCAGCAGCGATGTCATGAGGGGGGCCAACGTCCTGACTTTC. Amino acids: CASSDVMRGANVLTF.

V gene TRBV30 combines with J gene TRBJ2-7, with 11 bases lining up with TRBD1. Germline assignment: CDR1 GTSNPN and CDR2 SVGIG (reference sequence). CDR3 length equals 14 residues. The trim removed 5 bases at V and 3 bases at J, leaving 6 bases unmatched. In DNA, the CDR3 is TGTGCCTGGGGGGGGACAGGGGGATTCTACGAGCAGTACTTC. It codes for CAWGGTGGFYEQYF. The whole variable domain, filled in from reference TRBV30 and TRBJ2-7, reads SQTIHQWPATLVQPVGSPLSLECTVEGTSNPNLYWYRQAAGRGLQLLFYSVGIGQISSEVPQNLSASRPQDRQFILSSKKLLLSDSGFYLCAWGGTGGFYEQYFGPGTRLTVT.

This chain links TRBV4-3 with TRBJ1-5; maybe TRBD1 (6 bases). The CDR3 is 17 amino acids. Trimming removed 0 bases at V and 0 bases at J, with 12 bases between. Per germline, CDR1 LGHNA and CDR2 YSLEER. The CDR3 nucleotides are TGCGCCAGCAGCCAAGATTCCGGGACACATAGCAATCAGCCCCAGCATTTT. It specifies CASSQDSGTHSNQPQHF.

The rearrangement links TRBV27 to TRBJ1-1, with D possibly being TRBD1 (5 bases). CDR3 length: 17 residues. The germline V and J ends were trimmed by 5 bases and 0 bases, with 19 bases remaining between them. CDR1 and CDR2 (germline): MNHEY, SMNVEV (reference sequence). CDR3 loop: CASSRRRGGIMNTEAFF. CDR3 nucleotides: TGTGCCAGCAGTAGGCGGCGGGGGGGAATCATGAACACTGAAGCTTTCTTT.

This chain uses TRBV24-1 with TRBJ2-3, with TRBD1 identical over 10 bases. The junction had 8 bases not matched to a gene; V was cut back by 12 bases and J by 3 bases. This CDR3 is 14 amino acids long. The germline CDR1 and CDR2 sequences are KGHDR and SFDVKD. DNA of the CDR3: TGTGCCTCGTCCGGGACAGGGGCGACAGATACGCAGTATTTT. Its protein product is CASSGTGATDTQYF.

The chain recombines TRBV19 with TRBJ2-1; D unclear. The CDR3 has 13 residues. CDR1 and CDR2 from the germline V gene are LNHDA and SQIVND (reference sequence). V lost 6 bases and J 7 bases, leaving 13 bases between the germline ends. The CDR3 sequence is CASSGSTGNEQFF. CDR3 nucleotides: TGTGCCAGTAGCGGATCGACCGGGAATGAGCAGTTCTTC.

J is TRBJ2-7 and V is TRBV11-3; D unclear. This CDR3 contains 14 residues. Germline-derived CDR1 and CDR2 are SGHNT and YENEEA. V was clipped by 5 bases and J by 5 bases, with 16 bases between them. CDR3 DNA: TGTGCCAGCAGCCCTCCATTCCTAGGCAACGAGCAGTACTTC. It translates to CASSPPFLGNEQYF.

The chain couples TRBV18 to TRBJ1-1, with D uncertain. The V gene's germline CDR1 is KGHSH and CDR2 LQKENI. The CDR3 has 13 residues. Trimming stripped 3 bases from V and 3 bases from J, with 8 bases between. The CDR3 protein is CASSPDGDTEAFF. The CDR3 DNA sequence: TGTGCCAGCTCACCCGACGGGGACACTGAAGCTTTCTTT.

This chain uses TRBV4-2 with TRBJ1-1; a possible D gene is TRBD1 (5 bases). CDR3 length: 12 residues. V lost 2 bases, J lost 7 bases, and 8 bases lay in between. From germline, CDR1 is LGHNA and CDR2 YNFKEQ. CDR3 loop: CASSQQGNEAFF. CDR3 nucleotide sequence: TGTGCCAGCAGCCAACAGGGAAATGAAGCTTTCTTT.

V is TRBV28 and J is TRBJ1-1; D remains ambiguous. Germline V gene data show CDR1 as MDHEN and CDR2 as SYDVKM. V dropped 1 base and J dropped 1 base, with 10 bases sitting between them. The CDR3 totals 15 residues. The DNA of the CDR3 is TGTGCCAGCAGTTTATATAACACAGCGAACACTGAAGCTTTCTTT. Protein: CASSLYNTANTEAFF.

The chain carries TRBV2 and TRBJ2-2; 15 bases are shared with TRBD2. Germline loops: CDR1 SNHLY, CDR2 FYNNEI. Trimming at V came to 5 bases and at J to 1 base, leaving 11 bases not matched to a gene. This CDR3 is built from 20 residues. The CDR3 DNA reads TGTGCCAGCAGTAGGACTAGCGGGAGGGCCCATCAGAGGAACACCGGGGAGCTGTTTTTT. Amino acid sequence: CASSRTSGRAHQRNTGELFF.

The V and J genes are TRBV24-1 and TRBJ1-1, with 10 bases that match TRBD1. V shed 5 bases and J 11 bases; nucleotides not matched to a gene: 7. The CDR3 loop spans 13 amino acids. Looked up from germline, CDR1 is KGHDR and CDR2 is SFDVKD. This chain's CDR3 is CATSGQGAPSAFF. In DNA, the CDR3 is TGTGCCACCAGTGGACAGGGGGCCCCTTCGGCTTTCTTT.

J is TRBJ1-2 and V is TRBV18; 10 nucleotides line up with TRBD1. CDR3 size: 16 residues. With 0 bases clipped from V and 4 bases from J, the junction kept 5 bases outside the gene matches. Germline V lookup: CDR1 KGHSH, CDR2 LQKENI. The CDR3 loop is CASSPPNWTGGYGYTF. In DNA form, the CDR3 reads TGTGCCAGCTCACCACCTAATTGGACAGGGGGCTATGGCTACACCTTC.

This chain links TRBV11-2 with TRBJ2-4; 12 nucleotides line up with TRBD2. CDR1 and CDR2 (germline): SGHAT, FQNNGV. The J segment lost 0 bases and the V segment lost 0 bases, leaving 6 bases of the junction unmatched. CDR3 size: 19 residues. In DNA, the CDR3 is TGTGCCAGCAGCTTAGACGCTAGCGGGAGGGGAGTAGCCAAAAACATTCAGTACTTC. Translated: CASSLDASGRGVAKNIQYF.

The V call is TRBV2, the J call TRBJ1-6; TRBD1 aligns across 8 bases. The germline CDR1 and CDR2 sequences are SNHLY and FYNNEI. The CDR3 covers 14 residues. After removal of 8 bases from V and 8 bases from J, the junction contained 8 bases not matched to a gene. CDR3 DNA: TGTGCCAGCGTCCCGGACAGGGATTATTCACCCCTCCACTTT. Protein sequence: CASVPDRDYSPLHF.

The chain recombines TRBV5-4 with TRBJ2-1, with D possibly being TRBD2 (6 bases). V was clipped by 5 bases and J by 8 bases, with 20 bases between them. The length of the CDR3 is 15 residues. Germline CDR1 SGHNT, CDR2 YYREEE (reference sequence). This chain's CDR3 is CASSLAAEKGHEQFF. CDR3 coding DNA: TGTGCCAGCAGTTTAGCGGCCGAAAAGGGTCATGAGCAGTTCTTC.

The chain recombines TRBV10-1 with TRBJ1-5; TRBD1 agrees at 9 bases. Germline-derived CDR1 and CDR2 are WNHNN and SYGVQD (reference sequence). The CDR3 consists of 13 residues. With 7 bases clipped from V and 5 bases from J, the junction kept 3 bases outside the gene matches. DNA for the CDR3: TGCGCCAGCACGACAGGGGGAGATCAGCCCCAGCATTTT. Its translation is CASTTGGDQPQHF.

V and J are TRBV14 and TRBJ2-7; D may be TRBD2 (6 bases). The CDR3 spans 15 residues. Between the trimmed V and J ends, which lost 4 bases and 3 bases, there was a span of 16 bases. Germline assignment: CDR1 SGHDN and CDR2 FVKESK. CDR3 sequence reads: CASSPYLGRGYEQYF. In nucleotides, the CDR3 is TGTGCCAGCAGCCCTTATCTCGGGAGAGGCTACGAGCAGTACTTC.

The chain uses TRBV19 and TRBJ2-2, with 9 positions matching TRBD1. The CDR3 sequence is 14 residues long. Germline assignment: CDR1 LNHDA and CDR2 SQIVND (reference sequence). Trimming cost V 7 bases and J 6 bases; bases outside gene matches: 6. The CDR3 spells CASTGTGNPGELFF. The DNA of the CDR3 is TGTGCCAGTACTGGGACAGGGAATCCCGGGGAGCTGTTTTTT.

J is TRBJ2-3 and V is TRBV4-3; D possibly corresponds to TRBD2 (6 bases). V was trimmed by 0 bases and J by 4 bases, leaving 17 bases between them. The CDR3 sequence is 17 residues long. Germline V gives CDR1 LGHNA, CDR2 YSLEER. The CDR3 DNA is TGCGCCAGCAGCCAAGATGGGGCTGGCGGGAAGGCAGATACGCAGTATTTT. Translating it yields CASSQDGAGGKADTQYF.

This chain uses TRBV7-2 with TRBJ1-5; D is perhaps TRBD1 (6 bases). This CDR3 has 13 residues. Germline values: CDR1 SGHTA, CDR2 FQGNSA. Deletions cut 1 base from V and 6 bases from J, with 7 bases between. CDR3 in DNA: TGTGCCAGCAGCTTAGGGACAGTTCAGCCCCAGCATTTT. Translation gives CASSLGTVQPQHF.

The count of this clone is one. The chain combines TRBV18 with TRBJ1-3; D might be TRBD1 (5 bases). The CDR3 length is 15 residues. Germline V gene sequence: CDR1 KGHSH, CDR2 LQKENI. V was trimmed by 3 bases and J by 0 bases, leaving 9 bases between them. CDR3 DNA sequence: TGTGCCAGCTCACCTGACAGCCACTCTGGAAACACCATATATTTT. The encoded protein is CASSPDSHSGNTIYF.

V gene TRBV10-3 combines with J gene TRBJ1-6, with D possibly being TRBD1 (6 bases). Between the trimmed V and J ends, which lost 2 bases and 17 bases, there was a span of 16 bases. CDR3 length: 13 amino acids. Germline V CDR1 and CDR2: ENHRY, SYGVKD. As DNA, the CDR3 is TGTGCCATCAGTGAGCCAGGGACATACGGGTTCCACTTT. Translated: CAISEPGTYGFHF.

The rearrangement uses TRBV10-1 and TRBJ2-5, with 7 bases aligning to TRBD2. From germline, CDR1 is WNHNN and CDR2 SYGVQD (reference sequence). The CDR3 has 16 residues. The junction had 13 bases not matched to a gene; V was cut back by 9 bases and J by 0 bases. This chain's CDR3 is CARAGGSSRYQETQYF. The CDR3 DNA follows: TGCGCCAGGGCCGGCGGGAGCAGTCGGTACCAAGAGACCCAGTACTTC.

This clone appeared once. The CDR3, as DNA: TGCGCCAGCAGCGTACCCTCCGGGACTAGCGGACAAAGCTCCTACAATGAGCAGTTCTTC. Protein product: CASSVPSGTSGQSSYNEQFF. The rearrangement joins TRBV5-1 to TRBJ2-1; 11 nucleotides line up with TRBD2. Looked up from germline, CDR1 is SGHRS and CDR2 is YFSETQ. The CDR3 has 20 amino acids. Germline trimming cut 4 bases from V and 0 bases from J; bases unmatched to any gene: 15.